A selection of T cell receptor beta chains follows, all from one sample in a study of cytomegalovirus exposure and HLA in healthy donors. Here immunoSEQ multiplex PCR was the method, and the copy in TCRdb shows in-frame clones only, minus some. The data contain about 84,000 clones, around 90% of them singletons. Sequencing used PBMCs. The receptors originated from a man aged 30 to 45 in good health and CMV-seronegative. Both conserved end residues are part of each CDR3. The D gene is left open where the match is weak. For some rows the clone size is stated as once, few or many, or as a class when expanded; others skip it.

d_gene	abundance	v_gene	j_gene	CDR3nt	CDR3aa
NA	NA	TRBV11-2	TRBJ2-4	TGTGCCAGTACAAAACAGGAGATAGCCAAAAACATTCAGTACTTC	CASTKQEIAKNIQYF
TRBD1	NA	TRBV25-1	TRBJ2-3	TGTGCCAGCAGCACGACAGGGACATATACGCAGTATTTT	CASSTTGTYTQYF
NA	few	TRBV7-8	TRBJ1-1	TGTGCCAGCAGCTTTCACAATCCCAGGGACTTTTGGAACACTGAAGCTTTCTTT	CASSFHNPRDFWNTEAFF
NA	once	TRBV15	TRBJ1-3	TGTGCCACCGGAAAGCGGGGAGCTGGAAACACCATATATTTT	CATGKRGAGNTIYF
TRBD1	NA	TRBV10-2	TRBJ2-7	TGCGCCAGCACCCCGACAGGGAACGAGCAGTACTTC	CASTPTGNEQYF
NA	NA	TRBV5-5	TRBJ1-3	TGTGCCAGCAGCTCTACAGCTCACTCTGGAAACACCATATATTTT	CASSSTAHSGNTIYF
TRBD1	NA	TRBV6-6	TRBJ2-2	TGTGCCAGCAGTTACCGACAGGGGAACACCGGGGAGCTGTTTTTT	CASSYRQGNTGELFF
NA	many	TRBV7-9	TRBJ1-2	TGTGCCAGCAGCTTAGGCACCGACTATAACTATGGCTACACCTTC	CASSLGTDYNYGYTF
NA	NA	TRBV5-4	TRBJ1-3	TGTGCCAGCAGCTCAGGGGCTACAGGGTTAGAAGGAAACACCATATATTTT	CASSSGATGLEGNTIYF
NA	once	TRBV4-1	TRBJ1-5	TGCGCCAGCAGCCAAGAGGCGAGGAATCAGCCCCAGCATTTT	CASSQEARNQPQHF
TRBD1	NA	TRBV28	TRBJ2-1	TGTGCCAGCAGCTTGACCCGGGACAGAGGCTCCTACAATGAGCAGTTCTTC	CASSLTRDRGSYNEQFF
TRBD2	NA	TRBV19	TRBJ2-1	TGTGCCAGTAGTTCCCCGGGACTAGCGGGGGTAGATGGTGAGCAGTTCTTC	CASSSPGLAGVDGEQFF